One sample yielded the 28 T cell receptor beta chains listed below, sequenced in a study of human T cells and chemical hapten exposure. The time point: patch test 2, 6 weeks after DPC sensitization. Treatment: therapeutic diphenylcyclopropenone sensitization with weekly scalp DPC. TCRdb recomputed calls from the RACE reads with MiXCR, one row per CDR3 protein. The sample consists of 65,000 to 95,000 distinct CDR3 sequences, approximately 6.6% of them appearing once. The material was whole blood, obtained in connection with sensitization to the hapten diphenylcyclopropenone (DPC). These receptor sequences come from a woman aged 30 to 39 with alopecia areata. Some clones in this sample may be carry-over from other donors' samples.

The DNA of the CDR3 is TGTGCCAGCAGTTATCAGAGAAGGGGAGAGACCCAGTACTTC. It specifies CASSYQRRGETQYF. The chain recombines TRBV6-5 with TRBJ2-5, with D possibly being TRBD1 (5 bases). Germline loops: CDR1 MNHEY, CDR2 SVGAGI. With 3 bases removed from V and 4 bases from J, the gap between germline ends came to 12 bases. This CDR3 contains 14 residues.

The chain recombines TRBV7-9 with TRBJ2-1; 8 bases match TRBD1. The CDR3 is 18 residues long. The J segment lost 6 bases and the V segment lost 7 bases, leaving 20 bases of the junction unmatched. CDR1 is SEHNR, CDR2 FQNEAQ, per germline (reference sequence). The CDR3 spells CASNPSGTGTRGANEQFF. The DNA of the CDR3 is TGTGCCAGCAACCCATCAGGGACAGGCACCAGGGGGGCCAATGAGCAGTTCTTC.

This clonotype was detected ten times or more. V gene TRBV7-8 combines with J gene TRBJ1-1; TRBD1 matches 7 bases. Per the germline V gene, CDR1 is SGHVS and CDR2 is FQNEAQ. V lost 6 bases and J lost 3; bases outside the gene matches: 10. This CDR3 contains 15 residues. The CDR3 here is CASRTNGQDYTEAFF. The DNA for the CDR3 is TGTGCCAGCAGGACTAATGGACAGGATTACACTGAAGCTTTCTTT.

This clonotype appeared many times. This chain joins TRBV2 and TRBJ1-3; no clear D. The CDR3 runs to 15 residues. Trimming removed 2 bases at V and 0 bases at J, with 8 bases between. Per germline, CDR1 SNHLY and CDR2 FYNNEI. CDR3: CASSELVNSGNTIYF. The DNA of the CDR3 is TGTGCCAGCAGTGAATTGGTCAACTCTGGAAACACCATATATTTT.

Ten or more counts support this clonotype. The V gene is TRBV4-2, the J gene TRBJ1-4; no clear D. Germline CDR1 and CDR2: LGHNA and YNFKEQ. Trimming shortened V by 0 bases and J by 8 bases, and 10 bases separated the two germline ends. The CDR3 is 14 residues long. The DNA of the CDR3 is TGTGCCAGCAGCCAAGATCCAGCACGGGAAAAACTGTTTTTT. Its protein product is CASSQDPAREKLFF.

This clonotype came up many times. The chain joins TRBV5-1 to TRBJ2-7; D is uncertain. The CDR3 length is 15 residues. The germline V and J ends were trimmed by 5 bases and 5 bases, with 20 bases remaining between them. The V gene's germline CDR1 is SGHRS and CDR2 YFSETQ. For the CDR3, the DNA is TGCGCCAGCAGATCCTCCGACACCTCGGGCAACGAGCAGTACTTC. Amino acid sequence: CASRSSDTSGNEQYF. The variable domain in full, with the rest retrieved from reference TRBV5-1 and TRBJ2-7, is KAGVTQTPRYLIKTRGQQVTLSCSPISGHRSVSWYQQTPGQGLQFLFEYFSETQRNKGNFPGRFSGRQFSNSRSEMNVSTLELGDSALYLCASRSSDTSGNEQYFGPGTRLTVT.

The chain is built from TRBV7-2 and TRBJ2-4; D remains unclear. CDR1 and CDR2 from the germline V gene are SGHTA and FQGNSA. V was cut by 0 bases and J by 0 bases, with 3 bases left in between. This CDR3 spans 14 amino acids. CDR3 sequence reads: CASSLASAKNIQYF. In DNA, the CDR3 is TGTGCCAGCAGCTTAGCGTCAGCCAAAAACATTCAGTACTTC.

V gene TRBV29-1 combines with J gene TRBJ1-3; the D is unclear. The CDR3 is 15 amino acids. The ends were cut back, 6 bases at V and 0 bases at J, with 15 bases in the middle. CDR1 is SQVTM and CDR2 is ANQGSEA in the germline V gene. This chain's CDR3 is CSVRDLTPSGNTIYF. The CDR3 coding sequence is TGCAGCGTCCGAGACCTGACCCCCTCTGGAAACACCATATATTTT. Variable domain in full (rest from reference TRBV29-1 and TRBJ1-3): SAVISQKPSRDICQRGTSLTIQCQVDSQVTMMFWYRQQPGQSLTLIATANQGSEATYESGFVIDKFPISRPNLTFSTLTVSNMSPEDSSIYLCSVRDLTPSGNTIYFGEGSWLTVV.

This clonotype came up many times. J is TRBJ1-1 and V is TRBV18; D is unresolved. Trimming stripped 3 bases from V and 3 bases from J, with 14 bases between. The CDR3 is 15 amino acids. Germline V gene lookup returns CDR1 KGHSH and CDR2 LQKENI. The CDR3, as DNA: TGTGCCAGCTCACCTTGGGAGTCTTCGGACACTGAAGCTTTCTTT. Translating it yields CASSPWESSDTEAFF.

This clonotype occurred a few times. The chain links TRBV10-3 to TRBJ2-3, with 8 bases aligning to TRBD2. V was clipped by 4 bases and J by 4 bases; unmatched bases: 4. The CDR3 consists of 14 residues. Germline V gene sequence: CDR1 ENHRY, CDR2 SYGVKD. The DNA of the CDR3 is TGTGCCATCAGTGCGGGGGGGCGGTCAGATACGCAGTATTTT. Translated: CAISAGGRSDTQYF.

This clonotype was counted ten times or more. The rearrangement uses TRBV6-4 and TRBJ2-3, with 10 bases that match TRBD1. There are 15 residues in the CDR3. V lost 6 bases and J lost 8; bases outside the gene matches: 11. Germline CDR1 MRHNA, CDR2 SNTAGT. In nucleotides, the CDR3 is TGTGCCAGCAGCGCGGGACAGGGGCTACGCGGTACGCAGTATTTT. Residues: CASSAGQGLRGTQYF.

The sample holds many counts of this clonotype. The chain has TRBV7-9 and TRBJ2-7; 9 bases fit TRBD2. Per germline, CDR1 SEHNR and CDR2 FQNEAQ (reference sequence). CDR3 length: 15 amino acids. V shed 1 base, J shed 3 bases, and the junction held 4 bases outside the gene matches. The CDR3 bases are TGTGCCAGCAGCTTAGGAGCGGGGGGCCTCTACGAGCAGTACTTC. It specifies CASSLGAGGLYEQYF.

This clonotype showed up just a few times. This CDR3 is CSVESPWTGGRNIQYF. CDR3 coding DNA: TGCAGCGTTGAATCCCCCTGGACAGGGGGCAGAAACATTCAGTACTTC. The V gene is TRBV29-1, the J gene TRBJ2-4; TRBD1 matches at 11 bases. From germline, CDR1 is SQVTM and CDR2 ANQGSEA. V dropped 2 bases and J dropped 6; count of bases not matched to a gene: 9. This CDR3 comprises 16 residues. The variable domain in full, completed from reference TRBV29-1 and TRBJ2-4, reads SAVISQKPSRDICQRGTSLTIQCQVDSQVTMMFWYRQQPGQSLTLIATANQGSEATYESGFVIDKFPISRPNLTFSTLTVSNMSPEDSSIYLCSVESPWTGGRNIQYFGAGTRLSVL.

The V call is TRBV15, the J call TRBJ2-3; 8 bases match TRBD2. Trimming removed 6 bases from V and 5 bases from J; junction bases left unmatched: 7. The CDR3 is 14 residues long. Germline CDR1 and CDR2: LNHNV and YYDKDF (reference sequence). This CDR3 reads CATRFSGVGDTQYF. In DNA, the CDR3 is TGTGCCACCAGGTTTAGCGGGGTGGGAGATACGCAGTATTTT.

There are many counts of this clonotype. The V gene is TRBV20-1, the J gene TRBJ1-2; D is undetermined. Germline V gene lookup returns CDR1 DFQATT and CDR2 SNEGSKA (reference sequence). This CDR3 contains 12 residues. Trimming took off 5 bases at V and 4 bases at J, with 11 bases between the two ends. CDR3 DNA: TGCAGTGCTGGCGATGCGCCCTATGGCTACACCTTC. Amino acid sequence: CSAGDAPYGYTF.

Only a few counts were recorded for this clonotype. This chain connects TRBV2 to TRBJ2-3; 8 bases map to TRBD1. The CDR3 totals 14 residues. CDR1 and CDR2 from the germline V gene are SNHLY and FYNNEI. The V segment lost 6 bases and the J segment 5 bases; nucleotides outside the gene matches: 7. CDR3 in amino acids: CASSKDRGRDTQYF. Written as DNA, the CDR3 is TGTGCCAGCAGCAAAGACAGGGGAAGAGATACGCAGTATTTT. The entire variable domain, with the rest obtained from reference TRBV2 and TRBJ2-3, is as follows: EPEVTQTPSHQVTQMGQEVILRCVPISNHLYFYWYRQILGQKVEFLVSFYNNEISEKSEIFDDQFSVERPDGSNFTLKIRSTKLEDSAMYFCASSKDRGRDTQYFGPGTRLTVL.

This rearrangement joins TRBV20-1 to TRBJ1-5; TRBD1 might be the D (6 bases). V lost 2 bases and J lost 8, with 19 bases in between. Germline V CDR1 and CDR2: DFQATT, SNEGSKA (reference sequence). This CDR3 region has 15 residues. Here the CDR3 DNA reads TGCAGTGCTAGAAGGCTGCTGGGGGGCGCGGAGCCCCAGCATTTT. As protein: CSARRLLGGAEPQHF.

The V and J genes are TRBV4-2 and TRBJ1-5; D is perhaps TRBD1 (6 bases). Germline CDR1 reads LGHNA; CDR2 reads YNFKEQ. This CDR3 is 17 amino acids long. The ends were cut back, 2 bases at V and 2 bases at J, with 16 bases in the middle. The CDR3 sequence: CASSQKPGAGGNQPQHF. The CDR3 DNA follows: TGTGCCAGCAGCCAAAAACCAGGGGCCGGGGGCAATCAGCCCCAGCATTTT.

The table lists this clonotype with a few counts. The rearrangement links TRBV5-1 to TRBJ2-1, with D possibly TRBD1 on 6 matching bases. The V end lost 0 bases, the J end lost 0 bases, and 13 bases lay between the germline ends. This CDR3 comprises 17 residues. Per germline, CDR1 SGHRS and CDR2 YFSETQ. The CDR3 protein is CASSLEGQRSSYNEQFF. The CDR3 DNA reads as TGCGCCAGCAGCTTGGAAGGACAGAGAAGCTCCTACAATGAGCAGTTCTTC.

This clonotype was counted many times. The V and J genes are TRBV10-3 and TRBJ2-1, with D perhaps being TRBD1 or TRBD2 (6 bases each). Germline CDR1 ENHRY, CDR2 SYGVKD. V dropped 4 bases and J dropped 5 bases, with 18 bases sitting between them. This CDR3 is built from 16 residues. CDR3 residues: CAISGQDYHRDNEQFF. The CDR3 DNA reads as TGTGCCATCAGTGGCCAGGACTACCACAGGGACAATGAGCAGTTCTTC.

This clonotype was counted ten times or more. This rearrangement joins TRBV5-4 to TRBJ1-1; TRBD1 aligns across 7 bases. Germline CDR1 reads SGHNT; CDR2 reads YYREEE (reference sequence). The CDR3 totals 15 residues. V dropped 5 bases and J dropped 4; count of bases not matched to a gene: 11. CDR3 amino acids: CASSSAGGPPTEAFF. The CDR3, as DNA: TGTGCCAGCAGTTCTGCAGGGGGTCCGCCCACTGAAGCTTTCTTT.

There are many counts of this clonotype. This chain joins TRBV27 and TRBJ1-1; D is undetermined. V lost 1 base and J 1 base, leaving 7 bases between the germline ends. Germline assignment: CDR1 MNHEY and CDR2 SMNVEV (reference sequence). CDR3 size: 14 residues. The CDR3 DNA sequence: TGTGCCAGCAGTTTATTACAGCCGAACACTGAAGCTTTCTTT. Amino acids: CASSLLQPNTEAFF.

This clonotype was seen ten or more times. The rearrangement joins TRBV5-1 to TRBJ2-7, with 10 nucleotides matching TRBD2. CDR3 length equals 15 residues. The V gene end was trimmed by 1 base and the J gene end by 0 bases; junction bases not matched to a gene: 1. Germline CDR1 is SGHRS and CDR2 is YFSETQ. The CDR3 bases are TGCGCCAGCAGCTTGCTAGCGGGGGCCTCCTACGAGCAGTACTTC. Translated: CASSLLAGASYEQYF.

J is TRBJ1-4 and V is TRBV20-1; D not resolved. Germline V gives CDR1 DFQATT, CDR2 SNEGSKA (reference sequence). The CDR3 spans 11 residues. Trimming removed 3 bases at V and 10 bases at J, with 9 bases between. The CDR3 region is CSASLPGKLFF. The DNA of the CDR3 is TGCAGTGCTAGCCTTCCGGGAAAACTGTTTTTT.

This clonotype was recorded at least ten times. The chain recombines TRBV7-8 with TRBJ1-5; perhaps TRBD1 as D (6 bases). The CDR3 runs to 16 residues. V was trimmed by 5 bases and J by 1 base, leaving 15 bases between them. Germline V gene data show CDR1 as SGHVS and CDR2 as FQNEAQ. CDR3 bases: TGTGCCAGCAGCACCATTACAGGGATGAGCAATCAGCCCCAGCATTTT. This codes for CASSTITGMSNQPQHF.

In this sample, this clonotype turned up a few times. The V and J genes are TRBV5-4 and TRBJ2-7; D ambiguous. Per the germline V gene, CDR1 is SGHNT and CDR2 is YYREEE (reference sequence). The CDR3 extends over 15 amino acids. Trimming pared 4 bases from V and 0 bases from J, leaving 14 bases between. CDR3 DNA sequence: TGTGCCAGCAGCATCCGGCCCCAGTCCTCCTACGAGCAGTACTTC. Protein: CASSIRPQSSYEQYF.

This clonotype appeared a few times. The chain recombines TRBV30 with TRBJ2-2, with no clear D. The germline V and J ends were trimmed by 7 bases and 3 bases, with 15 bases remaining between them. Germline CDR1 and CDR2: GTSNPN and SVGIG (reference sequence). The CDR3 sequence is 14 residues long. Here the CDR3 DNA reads TGTGCCTCTTTCAGTGGTTGGTACACCGGGGAGCTGTTTTTT. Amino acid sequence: CASFSGWYTGELFF.

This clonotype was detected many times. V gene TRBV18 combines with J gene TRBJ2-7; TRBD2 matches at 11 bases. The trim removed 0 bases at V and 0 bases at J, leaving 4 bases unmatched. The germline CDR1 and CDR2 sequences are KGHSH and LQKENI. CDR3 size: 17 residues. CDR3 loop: CASSPPSGLAGSYEQYF. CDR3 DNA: TGTGCCAGCTCACCACCGTCAGGACTAGCGGGCTCCTACGAGCAGTACTTC.